The clone carrying this TCR beta chain has ten or more counts. The target antigen is unknown. This CDR3 spans 15 amino acids. CDR1 is KGHSH and CDR2 is LQKENI in the germline V gene. The V end lost 1 base, the J end lost 1 base, and 8 bases lay between the germline ends. The data derive from a study of neurological immune-mediated disorders. Study results and limitations: None of the CDR3 amino acid sequences in expanded clones turned up in more than one subject, which points to private repertoires in all groups. The repertoires of 18 of 34 multiple sclerosis patients were placed by phylogenetic grouping in a single related-CDR3 cluster, which may be a signature.

The making of cDNA relied on 5'RACE with 10-nucleotide random UMIs. TCRdb analysed the 5' RACE reads with MiXCR anew, one entry per CDR3 protein. The table has 100,000 or so distinct CDR3 sequences, around 3.3% seen once. This TCR derives from a woman between 18 and 30 years old with multiple sclerosis. The V call is TRBV18, the J call TRBJ2-1; D tentatively reads TRBD1 or TRBD2 (5 bases each). Input material: PBMCs. In nucleotides, the CDR3 is TGTGCCAGCTCACCACTTGGGGGATCCTACAATGAGCAGTTCTTC. This translates into CASSPLGGSYNEQFF.